This entry describes one T cell receptor (beta chain). The antigen is undetermined. With V trimmed by 3 bases and J by 3 bases, 8 bases remained unmatched. The germline V gene encodes CDR1 DFQATT and CDR2 SNEGSKA (reference sequence). The CDR3 runs 14 residues. Unique molecular identifiers featured in each of the TCR beta cDNA libraries. TCRdb re-analysed the PCR reads in MiXCR, keeping a single row per CDR3 protein. Of about 540,000 distinct CDR3 sequences in the sample, around 34% were seen once. These data originate in a study of post-analysis software for immune sequencing data. General study points: When compared against controls, multiple sclerosis patients showed significantly lower normalized Chao1 diversity. Roughly five TRBV segments appeared more often in patients than in controls, and TRBV5-6, TRBV5-1 and TRBV20-1 were among these.

This rearrangement joins TRBV20-1 to TRBJ2-7, with 7 bases fitting TRBD1. The TCR originated in a girl aged 2-17 years with multiple sclerosis. The specimen was blood. The CDR3 loop is CSASRDSRGYEQYF. The CDR3 DNA is TGCAGTGCTAGTAGGGACAGCAGGGGCTACGAGCAGTACTTC.